This is a list of T cell receptor beta chains from one sample in a study of technical replicates of blood from several donors. The method was immunoSEQ multiplex PCR; TCRdb's version includes in-frame clones alone and lacks a portion of them. This table has tens of thousands of clones, about 92% appearing once. Sample: T cells isolated from PBMCs. The receptor source for this set is a human donor in good health. Both conserved end residues are part of each CDR3. The D gene is left open where the match is weak. Expanded clones are given a class, and other clones once, few, many or no size at all.

v_call: TRBV5-1; clone_size: .; j_call: TRBJ2-3; d_call: TRBD1; cdr3_nt: TGCGCCAGGGGACAGGGGACCGATACGCAGTATTTT; cdr3_aa: CARGQGTDTQYF
v_call: TRBV23-1; clone_size: .; j_call: TRBJ2-7; d_call: TRBD1; cdr3_nt: TGCGCCAGCAGTCGGGGGGGACAGGGGTCCTCCTACGAGCAGTACTTC; cdr3_aa: CASSRGGQGSSYEQYF
v_call: TRBV4-2; clone_size: .; j_call: TRBJ2-2; d_call: TRBD2; cdr3_nt: TGTGCCAGCAGCCAAGAGCGTAGGGTAGCGGGGGGTACCGGGGAGCTGTTTTTT; cdr3_aa: CASSQERRVAGGTGELFF
v_call: TRBV7-9; clone_size: .; j_call: TRBJ1-4; d_call: TRBD1; cdr3_nt: TGTGCCAGCAGGTCCGACAGGGAATCGAATGAAAAACTGTTTTTT; cdr3_aa: CASRSDRESNEKLFF
v_call: TRBV6-5; clone_size: .; j_call: TRBJ2-1; d_call: TRBD2; cdr3_nt: TGTGCCAGCAGTCCGGGGGGGTACGGGCAGAATGAGCAGTTCTTC; cdr3_aa: CASSPGGYGQNEQFF
v_call: TRBV5-4; clone_size: .; j_call: TRBJ2-1; d_call: TRBD2; cdr3_nt: TGTGCCAGCAGCCAGACTAGCGGGACTGAAAATGAGCAGTTCTTC; cdr3_aa: CASSQTSGTENEQFF
v_call: TRBV4-1; clone_size: few; j_call: TRBJ2-4; d_call: TRBD1; cdr3_nt: TGCGCCAGCAGCCAAGATCAATCGGGACAGGGGGCCTGGGGGGCCAAAAACATTCAGTACTTC; cdr3_aa: CASSQDQSGQGAWGAKNIQYF
v_call: TRBV2; clone_size: .; j_call: TRBJ2-2; d_call: .; cdr3_nt: TGTGCCAGCGGACAAAGTGTCCTCCAGACCGGGGAGCTGTTTTTT; cdr3_aa: CASGQSVLQTGELFF
v_call: TRBV6-1; clone_size: .; j_call: TRBJ2-1; d_call: TRBD1; cdr3_nt: TGTGCCAGCAGTGGGACAGGGTGGACTGAGCAGTTCTTC; cdr3_aa: CASSGTGWTEQFF
v_call: TRBV27; clone_size: .; j_call: TRBJ2-1; d_call: .; cdr3_nt: TGTGCCAGCAGTTTGGTTCCCCCAGGGGCTGAGCAGTTCTTC; cdr3_aa: CASSLVPPGAEQFF
v_call: TRBV7-9; clone_size: .; j_call: TRBJ2-4; d_call: .; cdr3_nt: TGTGCCAGCAGCGGAAACGTATTGGACACGCCACCGTTC; cdr3_aa: CASSGNVLDTPPF
v_call: TRBV18; clone_size: .; j_call: TRBJ1-5; d_call: TRBD1; cdr3_nt: TGTGCCAGCTCACCACGAGGGGACAGATCCAATCAGCCCCAGCATTTT; cdr3_aa: CASSPRGDRSNQPQHF
v_call: TRBV28; clone_size: .; j_call: TRBJ1-5; d_call: .; cdr3_nt: TGTGCCAGCAGTTTAAGTCAGACAAATCAGCCCCAGCATTTT; cdr3_aa: CASSLSQTNQPQHF
v_call: TRBV19; clone_size: once; j_call: TRBJ1-1; d_call: TRBD1; cdr3_nt: TGTGCCAGTAGTATATGGGACAGGAATGTCGCTTTCTTT; cdr3_aa: CASSIWDRNVAFF
v_call: TRBV11-3; clone_size: .; j_call: TRBJ2-1; d_call: .; cdr3_nt: TGTGCCAGCGGCGGGACGGGACAGCCCCTCAATGAGCAGTTCTTC; cdr3_aa: CASGGTGQPLNEQFF
v_call: TRBV11-2; clone_size: .; j_call: TRBJ2-7; d_call: TRBD2; cdr3_nt: TGTGCCAGCAGCTTAGCGGGAGGTTTGTACGAGCAGTACTTC; cdr3_aa: CASSLAGGLYEQYF
v_call: TRBV9; clone_size: .; j_call: TRBJ1-1; d_call: .; cdr3_nt: TGTGCCAGCAGTTCGACAGTGAACACTGAAGCTTTCTTT; cdr3_aa: CASSSTVNTEAFF
v_call: TRBV14; clone_size: .; j_call: TRBJ2-7; d_call: .; cdr3_nt: TGTGCCAGCAGCCAAGGACATCCCTACTACGAGCAGTACTTC; cdr3_aa: CASSQGHPYYEQYF
v_call: TRBV25-1; clone_size: .; j_call: TRBJ2-1; d_call: TRBD2; cdr3_nt: TGTGCCAGCAGTGAGGGACTAGCGGGGACCAATGAGCAGTTCTTC; cdr3_aa: CASSEGLAGTNEQFF
v_call: TRBV18; clone_size: .; j_call: TRBJ1-5; d_call: TRBD1; cdr3_nt: TGTGCCAGCTCACCATATGGGACAGGGGTCAAATATAGCAATCAGCCCCAGCATTTT; cdr3_aa: CASSPYGTGVKYSNQPQHF
v_call: TRBV6-5; clone_size: .; j_call: TRBJ2-1; d_call: .; cdr3_nt: TGTGCCAGAAGGACTGACAATGAGCAGTTCTTC; cdr3_aa: CARRTDNEQFF
v_call: TRBV25-1; clone_size: once; j_call: TRBJ2-2; d_call: .; cdr3_nt: TGTGCCGCCCAGGGTACGCCCGGGGAGCTGTTTTTT; cdr3_aa: CAAQGTPGELFF
v_call: TRBV25-1; clone_size: .; j_call: TRBJ1-5; d_call: .; cdr3_nt: TGTGCCAGCAGTGTCCAAAATCAGCCCCAGCATTTT; cdr3_aa: CASSVQNQPQHF
v_call: TRBV27; clone_size: .; j_call: TRBJ2-3; d_call: TRBD2; cdr3_nt: TGTGCCAGCAGTGGCCCGGGGGGGATGTCTGGTACGCAGTATTTT; cdr3_aa: CASSGPGGMSGTQYF
v_call: TRBV2; clone_size: .; j_call: TRBJ1-3; d_call: .; cdr3_nt: TGTGCCAGCAGTGATGGGGGGGCCTTCTCTGGAAACACCATATATTTT; cdr3_aa: CASSDGGAFSGNTIYF
v_call: TRBV7-9; clone_size: .; j_call: TRBJ2-3; d_call: TRBD2; cdr3_nt: TGTGCCAGCATTTCCCCACTAGCGGCGGCAGATACGCAGTATTTT; cdr3_aa: CASISPLAAADTQYF
v_call: TRBV7-9; clone_size: .; j_call: TRBJ2-7; d_call: .; cdr3_nt: TGTGCCAGCAGCTTTCAGGGGCGCTACGAGCAGTACTTC; cdr3_aa: CASSFQGRYEQYF
v_call: TRBV5-1; clone_size: .; j_call: TRBJ2-5; d_call: .; cdr3_nt: TGCGCCAGCAGTTACGCCGGGACACAACAAGAGACCCAGTACTTC; cdr3_aa: CASSYAGTQQETQYF